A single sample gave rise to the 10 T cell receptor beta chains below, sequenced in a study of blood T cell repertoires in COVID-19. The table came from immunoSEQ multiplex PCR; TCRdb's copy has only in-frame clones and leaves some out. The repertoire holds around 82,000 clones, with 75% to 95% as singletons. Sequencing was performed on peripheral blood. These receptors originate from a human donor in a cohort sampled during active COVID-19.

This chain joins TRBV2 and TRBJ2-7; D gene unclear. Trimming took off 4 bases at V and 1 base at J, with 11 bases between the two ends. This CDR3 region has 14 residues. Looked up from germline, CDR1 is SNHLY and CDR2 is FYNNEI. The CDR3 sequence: CASSGRAPSYEQYF. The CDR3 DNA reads TGTGCCAGCAGTGGGAGAGCCCCATCCTACGAGCAGTACTTC.

The CDR3 region has the DNA TGTGCCAGCAGTTACTCAACAGGGAACACCGGGGAGCTGTTTTTT. It specifies CASSYSTGNTGELFF. The chain uses TRBV6-5 and TRBJ2-2; tentative D call: TRBD1 (5 bases). Germline CDR1 MNHEY, CDR2 SVGAGI. Trimming removed 0 bases at V and 1 base at J, with 6 bases between. The CDR3 runs to 15 residues.

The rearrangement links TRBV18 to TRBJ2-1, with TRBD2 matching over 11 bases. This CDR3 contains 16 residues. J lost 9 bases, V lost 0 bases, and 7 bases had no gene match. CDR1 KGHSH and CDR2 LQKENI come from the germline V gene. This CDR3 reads CASSPPGLAGGGEQFF. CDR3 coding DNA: TGTGCCAGCTCACCACCGGGGCTAGCGGGGGGTGGTGAGCAGTTCTTC.

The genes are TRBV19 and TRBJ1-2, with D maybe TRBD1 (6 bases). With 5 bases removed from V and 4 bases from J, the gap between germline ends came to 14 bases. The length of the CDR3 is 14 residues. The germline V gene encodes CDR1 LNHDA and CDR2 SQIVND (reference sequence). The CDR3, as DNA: TGTGCCAGTAGTGCGCAGGGGTCCCCCTATGGCTACACCTTC. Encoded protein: CASSAQGSPYGYTF.

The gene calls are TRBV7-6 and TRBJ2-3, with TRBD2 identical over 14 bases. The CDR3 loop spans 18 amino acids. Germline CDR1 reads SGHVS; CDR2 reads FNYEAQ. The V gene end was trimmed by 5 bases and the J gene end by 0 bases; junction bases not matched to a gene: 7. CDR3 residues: CASSKGLAGGASTDTQYF. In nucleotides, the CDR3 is TGTGCCAGCAGCAAAGGACTAGCGGGGGGCGCTAGCACAGATACGCAGTATTTT.

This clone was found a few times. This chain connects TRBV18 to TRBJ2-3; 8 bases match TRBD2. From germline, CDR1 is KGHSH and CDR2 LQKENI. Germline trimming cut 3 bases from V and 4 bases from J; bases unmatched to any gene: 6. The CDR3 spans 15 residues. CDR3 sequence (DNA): TGTGCCAGCTCACCCGGACTAGCAAGCCCAGATACGCAGTATTTT. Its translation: CASSPGLASPDTQYF.

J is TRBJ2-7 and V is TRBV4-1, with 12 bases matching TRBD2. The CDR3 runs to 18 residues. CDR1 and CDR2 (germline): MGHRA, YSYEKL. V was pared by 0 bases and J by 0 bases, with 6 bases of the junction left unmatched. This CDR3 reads CASSQDGTSGLLSYEQYF. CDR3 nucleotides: TGCGCCAGCAGCCAAGATGGGACTAGCGGGCTACTCTCCTACGAGCAGTACTTC.

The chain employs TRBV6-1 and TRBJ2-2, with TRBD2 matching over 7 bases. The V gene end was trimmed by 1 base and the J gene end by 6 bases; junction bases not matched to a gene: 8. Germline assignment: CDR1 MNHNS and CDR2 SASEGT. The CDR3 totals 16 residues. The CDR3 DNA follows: TGTGCCAGCAGTGAAGTGGGAGGGTTCAGTGCCGGGGAGCTGTTTTTT. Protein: CASSEVGGFSAGELFF.

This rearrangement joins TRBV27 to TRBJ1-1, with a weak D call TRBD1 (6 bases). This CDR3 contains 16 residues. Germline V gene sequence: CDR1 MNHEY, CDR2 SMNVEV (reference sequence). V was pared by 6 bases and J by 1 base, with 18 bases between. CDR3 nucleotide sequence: TGTGCCAGCAGGCCTAGAGGTGGGGGCGAGAACACTGAAGCTTTCTTT. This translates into CASRPRGGGENTEAFF.

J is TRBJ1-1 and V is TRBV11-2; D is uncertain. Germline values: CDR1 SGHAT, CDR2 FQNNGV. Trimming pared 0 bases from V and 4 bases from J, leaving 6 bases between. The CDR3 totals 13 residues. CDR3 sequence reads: CASSLERSTEAFF. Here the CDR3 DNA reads TGTGCCAGCAGCTTAGAGCGGAGCACTGAAGCTTTCTTT.